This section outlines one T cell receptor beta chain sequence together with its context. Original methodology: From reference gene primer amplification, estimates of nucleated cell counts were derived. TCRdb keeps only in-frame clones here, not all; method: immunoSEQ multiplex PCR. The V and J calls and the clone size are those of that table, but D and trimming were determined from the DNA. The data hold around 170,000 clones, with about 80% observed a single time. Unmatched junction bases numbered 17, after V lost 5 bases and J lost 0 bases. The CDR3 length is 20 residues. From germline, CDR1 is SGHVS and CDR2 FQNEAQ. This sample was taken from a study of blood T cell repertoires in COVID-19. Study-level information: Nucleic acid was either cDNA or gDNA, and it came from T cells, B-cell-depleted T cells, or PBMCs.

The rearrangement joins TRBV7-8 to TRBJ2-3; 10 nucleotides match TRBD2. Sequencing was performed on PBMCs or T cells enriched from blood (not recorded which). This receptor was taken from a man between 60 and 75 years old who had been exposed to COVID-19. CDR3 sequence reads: CASSTDRARLAGLSTDTQYF. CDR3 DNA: TGTGCCAGCAGCACCGACAGGGCGAGACTAGCGGGCCTTAGCACAGATACGCAGTATTTT.